This record covers a single T cell receptor beta chain. This sample was included in a study of technical replicates of blood from a few donors. Clones were sequenced by immunoSEQ multiplex PCR, and TCRdb holds only the in-frame ones, with some missing. The sample contains approximately 73,000 clones, approximately 95% of which appear only once. V was pared by 3 bases and J by 4 bases, with 7 bases of the junction left unmatched. The CDR3 contains 15 residues. Per the germline V gene, CDR1 is MNHEY and CDR2 is SMNVEV (reference sequence). Sequenced input: T cells isolated from PBMCs. The V call is TRBV27, the J call TRBJ2-7; 9 positions agree with TRBD1. This sequence was found in a human donor in good health. CDR3 in amino acids: CASSLGQGRSYEQYF. The CDR3 DNA reads TGTGCCAGCAGTTTGGGACAGGGCAGATCGTACGAGCAGTACTTC.